The present TCR beta chain was sequenced within a study of blood T cell repertoires in COVID-19. Study-level information: Samples came from the United States, Italy and Spain, spanning acute and convalescent COVID-19. The cDNA or gDNA used as material had been derived from T cells, B-cell-depleted T cells, or PBMCs.

The CDR3 is made up of 15 amino acids. The junction had 6 bases not matched to a gene; V was cut back by 6 bases and J by 4 bases. Germline values: CDR1 ENHRY, CDR2 SYGVKD. Per the original methods: From reference gene primer amplification, estimates of nucleated cell counts were derived. The protocol was immunoSEQ multiplex PCR, while the TCRdb copy is restricted to in-frame clones and leaves out a portion. Clone size and V and J calls were adopted from that table, with D and trimming inferred from the DNA. The data hold some 270,000 clones, with 70% to 90% observed a single time. The receptor comes from a woman in her 70s with acute or convalescent COVID-19. Sample: peripheral blood. The chain carries TRBV10-3 and TRBJ2-5; TRBD1 matches at 12 bases. The CDR3 is CAISLGTGGRETQYF. The CDR3 DNA follows: TGTGCCATCAGCCTCGGGACAGGGGGCCGAGAGACCCAGTACTTC.